This T cell receptor beta chain was sequenced in a study of OX40 agonist ivuxolimab in advanced cancers. Remarks on this clone: Its antigen remains unknown.

Study outcomes and limitations: Patients with a partial response at 0.1-3.0 mg/kg had among the lowest clonal expansion. Both blood CD4+ and CD8+ T cells showed clonal growth by week 6 at 0.1 to 3.0 mg/kg.

The data were produced by immunoSEQ multiplex PCR, yet TCRdb's version contains in-frame clones alone and is incomplete. The sample shows approximately 62,000 clones, around 89% of them seen only once. J gave up 2 bases and V 4 bases, and 12 bases lay outside the gene matches. This CDR3 is built from 17 residues. CDR1 and CDR2 from the germline V gene are MGHDK and SYGVNS. The gene calls are TRBV25-1 and TRBJ2-3; 7 bases agree with TRBD2. The sample in question was CD4+ or CD8+ T cells sorted from blood, obtained in a trial of the OX40 agonist ivuxolimab. The receptor's source is an adult with an advanced solid tumor such as melanoma, head and neck, liver or kidney cancer. The CDR3 protein is CASSARKGGRLTDTQYF. CDR3 sequence (DNA): TGTGCCAGCAGTGCCCGGAAGGGCGGGAGACTCACAGATACGCAGTATTTT.